Presented here are 16 T cell receptor beta chains from one specimen sequenced in a study of T cell repertoires in cytomegalovirus infection. A single record per CDR3 protein comes from TCRdb applying MiXCR to the reads. The sample has some 170,000 distinct CDR3 sequences; approximately 17% are singletons. Material for sequencing was CD8+ T cells from PBMCs. The receptors originated from a human donor in good health (CMV status not recorded). Some clones in this sample may be carry-over from other donors' samples.

The table lists this clonotype with many counts. The chain recombines TRBV19 with TRBJ2-2; D unresolved. CDR1 and CDR2 from the germline V gene are LNHDA and SQIVND (reference sequence). Trimming shortened V by 5 bases and J by 3 bases, and 4 bases separated the two germline ends. The CDR3 has 12 amino acids. The CDR3 region has the DNA TGTGCCAGTAGTCCTTACACCGGGGAGCTGTTTTTT. Translation: CASSPYTGELFF.

There are a few counts of this clonotype. The chain links TRBV28 to TRBJ1-1; a weak D match, TRBD1 (6 bases). The germline V and J ends were trimmed by 10 bases and 1 base, with 10 bases remaining between them. The germline gives CDR1 MDHEN, CDR2 SYDVKM. The CDR3 is made up of 12 amino acids. The CDR3 nucleotides read TGTGCCATCAGGGGTGGGAACACTGAAGCTTTCTTT. As protein: CAIRGGNTEAFF.

The gene calls are TRBV7-2 and TRBJ1-1; D is unclear. This CDR3 has 11 amino acids. Germline values: CDR1 SGHTA, CDR2 FQGNSA. V lost 10 bases, J lost 6 bases, and 12 bases lay in between. CDR3 in amino acids: CAISSRAEAFF. The CDR3 region has the DNA TGTGCCATTTCGTCCAGAGCTGAAGCTTTCTTT. The full variable domain, rest sourced from reference TRBV7-2 and TRBJ1-1, is GAGVSQSPSNKVTEKGKDVELRCDPISGHTALYWYRQSLGQGLEFLIYFQGNSAPDKSGLPSDRFSAERTGGSVSTLTIQRTQQEDSAVYLCAISSRAEAFFGQGTRLTVV.

This clonotype was seen a handful of times. The chain recombines TRBV7-6 with TRBJ2-1, with 12 bases fitting TRBD1. Germline V gene data show CDR1 as SGHVS and CDR2 as FNYEAQ. V shed 5 bases and J 6 bases; nucleotides not matched to a gene: 5. The CDR3 sequence is 15 residues long. The CDR3: CASSVGQGAINEQFF. For the CDR3, the DNA is TGTGCCAGCAGCGTGGGACAGGGGGCGATCAATGAGCAGTTCTTC.

The rearrangement joins TRBV7-9 to TRBJ2-5; weak D call: TRBD1 (5 bases). The CDR3 spans 15 residues. The germline V gene encodes CDR1 SEHNR and CDR2 FQNEAQ (reference sequence). With 6 bases removed from V and 3 bases from J, the gap between germline ends came to 17 bases. CDR3: CASRLDGSREETQYF. CDR3 DNA: TGTGCCAGCAGGCTGGACGGAAGCAGGGAAGAGACCCAGTACTTC.

This clonotype was observed a handful of times. The CDR3 loop is CAISEDPGVSHSPLHF. The CDR3, as DNA: TGTGCCATCAGTGAAGACCCCGGGGTTTCCCATTCACCCCTCCACTTT. The gene calls are TRBV10-3 and TRBJ1-6, with no clear D. This CDR3 spans 16 amino acids. Germline assignment: CDR1 ENHRY and CDR2 SYGVKD. V was trimmed by 3 bases and J by 8 bases, leaving 17 bases between them.

This clonotype was seen only a few times. The chain couples TRBV6-1 to TRBJ2-3, with unresolved D. This CDR3 is 13 amino acids long. The V end was cut by 5 bases, the J end by 4 bases, with 10 bases between. The germline V gene has CDR1 MNHNS and CDR2 SASEGT. This chain's CDR3 is CASSYTGADTQYF. In nucleotides, the CDR3 is TGTGCCAGCAGTTACACGGGCGCAGATACGCAGTATTTT.

V is TRBV20-1 and J is TRBJ1-2; D uncertain. The CDR3 totals 18 residues. The ends were cut back, 0 bases at V and 3 bases at J, with 23 bases in the middle. Germline values: CDR1 DFQATT, CDR2 SNEGSKA (reference sequence). For the CDR3, the DNA is TGCAGTGCTAGAGATGCTTTTCGTGTAGGAGGGTCACACTATGGCTACACCTTC. It specifies CSARDAFRVGGSHYGYTF.

The chain uses TRBV29-1 and TRBJ2-7, with 9 bases matching TRBD2. The trim removed 3 bases at V and 4 bases at J, leaving 4 bases unmatched. In germline, CDR1 is SQVTM, CDR2 ANQGSEA. The CDR3 has 13 residues. The CDR3 bases are TGCAGCGTTGACGGCGGGGGGGCGTACGAGCAGTACTTC. Protein: CSVDGGGAYEQYF.

This clonotype was observed a handful of times. DNA for the CDR3: TGTGCCAGCAGTTTCTTCCGGACTAGCGGGGCTTACGAGCAGTACTTC. Translated: CASSFFRTSGAYEQYF. The J gene is TRBJ2-7, the V gene TRBV28, with 12 nucleotides matching TRBD2. CDR1 MDHEN and CDR2 SYDVKM come from the germline V gene. The length of the CDR3 is 16 residues. The V gene end was trimmed by 3 bases and the J gene end by 4 bases; junction bases not matched to a gene: 7.

The gene calls are TRBV6-2 or TRBV6-3 and TRBJ1-1; D perhaps matches TRBD1 (5 bases). The CDR3 consists of 11 residues. V was cut by 9 bases and J by 7 bases, with 12 bases left in between. Germline CDR1 reads MNHEY; CDR2 reads SVGEGT. The CDR3 sequence is CASWGRIEAFF. The DNA of the CDR3 is TGTGCCAGTTGGGGACGGATTGAAGCTTTCTTT.

This clonotype was observed a handful of times. The genes are TRBV7-8 and TRBJ2-2, with 9 positions matching TRBD1. This CDR3 is built from 19 residues. Germline V gives CDR1 SGHVS, CDR2 FQNEAQ. With V trimmed by 0 bases and J by 3 bases, 11 bases remained unmatched. Here the CDR3 DNA reads TGTGCCAGCAGCTTAGCCACGGGACAGGGAAGGGGCGACACCGGGGAGCTGTTTTTT. This codes for CASSLATGQGRGDTGELFF.

The CDR3 coding sequence is TGTGCCAGCAGCCTCCAATTCCTTGGCAGCAATCAGCCCCAGCATTTT. Its protein product is CASSLQFLGSNQPQHF. This chain joins TRBV6-8 and TRBJ1-5; D is ambiguous. The germline V gene has CDR1 MNHGY and CDR2 SAAAGT. Trimming pared 6 bases from V and 1 base from J, leaving 16 bases between. This CDR3 has 16 residues.

The V gene is TRBV4-2, the J gene TRBJ1-1, with TRBD1 matching over 11 bases. Germline V CDR1 and CDR2: LGHNA, YNFKEQ. The trim removed 1 base at V and 4 bases at J, leaving 2 bases unmatched. The CDR3 extends over 15 amino acids. The CDR3 DNA is TGTGCCAGCAGCCAAGGGACAGGGGGCATCACTGAAGCTTTCTTT. Protein sequence: CASSQGTGGITEAFF.

There are a few counts of this clonotype. The chain employs TRBV7-9 and TRBJ2-3; 9 bases are a match to TRBD1. The CDR3 is made up of 18 amino acids. Trimming took 5 bases from V and 0 from J; bases not matched to a gene: 12. Germline-derived CDR1 and CDR2 are SEHNR and FQNEAQ (reference sequence). The CDR3 DNA sequence: TGTGCCAGCAGCCCAAAGACAGGGGGGCCCTCTAGCACAGATACGCAGTATTTT. Its protein is CASSPKTGGPSSTDTQYF.

This clonotype was seen a handful of times. The chain is built from TRBV20-1 and TRBJ2-7, with 8 bases fitting TRBD1. The trim removed 6 bases at V and 3 bases at J, leaving 10 bases unmatched. Germline CDR1 reads DFQATT; CDR2 reads SNEGSKA (reference sequence). This CDR3 has 14 amino acids. CDR3 sequence reads: CSAQDWDRIYEQYF. For the CDR3, the DNA is TGCAGTGCCCAAGATTGGGACAGGATCTACGAGCAGTACTTC.